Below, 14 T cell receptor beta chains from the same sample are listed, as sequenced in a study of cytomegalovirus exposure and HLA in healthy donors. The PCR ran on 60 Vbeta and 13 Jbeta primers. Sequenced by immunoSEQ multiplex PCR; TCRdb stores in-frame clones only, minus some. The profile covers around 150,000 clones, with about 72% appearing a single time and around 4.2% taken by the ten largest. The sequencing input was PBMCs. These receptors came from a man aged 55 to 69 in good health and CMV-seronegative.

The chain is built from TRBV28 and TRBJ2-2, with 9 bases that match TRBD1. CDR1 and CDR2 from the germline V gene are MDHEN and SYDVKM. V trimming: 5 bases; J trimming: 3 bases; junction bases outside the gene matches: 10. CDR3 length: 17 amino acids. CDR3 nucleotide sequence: TGTGCCAGCAGTCGTATTGGGGGACAGGGCGACACCGGGGAGCTGTTTTTT. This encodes CASSRIGGQGDTGELFF.

The chain's CDR3 is CASSAGFIPVSYNEQFF. Written as DNA, the CDR3 is TGTGCCAGCAGCGCGGGATTTATCCCAGTCTCCTACAATGAGCAGTTCTTC. This chain joins TRBV9 and TRBJ2-1, with D perhaps TRBD2 (5 bases). Trimming removed 3 bases at V and 0 bases at J, with 16 bases between. Germline V gene data show CDR1 as SGDLS and CDR2 as YYNGEE. The CDR3 length is 17 residues.

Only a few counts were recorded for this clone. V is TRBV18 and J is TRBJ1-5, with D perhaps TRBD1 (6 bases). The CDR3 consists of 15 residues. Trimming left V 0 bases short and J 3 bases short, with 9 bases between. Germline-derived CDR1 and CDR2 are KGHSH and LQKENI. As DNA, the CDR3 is TGTGCCAGCTCACCACCGACAGGCAACAATCAGCCCCAGCATTTT. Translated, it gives CASSPPTGNNQPQHF.

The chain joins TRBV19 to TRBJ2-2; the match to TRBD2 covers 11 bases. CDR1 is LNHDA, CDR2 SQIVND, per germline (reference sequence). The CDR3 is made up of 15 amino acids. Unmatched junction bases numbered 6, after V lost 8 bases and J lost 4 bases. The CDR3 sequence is CASPTSGKGTGELFF. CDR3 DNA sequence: TGTGCCAGTCCGACTAGCGGGAAAGGCACCGGGGAGCTGTTTTTT.

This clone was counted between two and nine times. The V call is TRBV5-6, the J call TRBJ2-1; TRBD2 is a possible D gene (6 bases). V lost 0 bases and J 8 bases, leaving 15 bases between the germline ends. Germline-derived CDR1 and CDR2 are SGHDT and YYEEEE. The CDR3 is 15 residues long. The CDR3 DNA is TGTGCCAGCAGCTTGGTTAGCGGCCCATGGGATGAGCAGTTCTTC. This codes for CASSLVSGPWDEQFF.

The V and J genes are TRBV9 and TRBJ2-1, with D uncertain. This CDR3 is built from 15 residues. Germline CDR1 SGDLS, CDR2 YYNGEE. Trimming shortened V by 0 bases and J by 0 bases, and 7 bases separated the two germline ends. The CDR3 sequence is CASSVEHRSYNEQFF. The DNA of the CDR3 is TGTGCCAGCAGCGTAGAACACCGCTCCTACAATGAGCAGTTCTTC.

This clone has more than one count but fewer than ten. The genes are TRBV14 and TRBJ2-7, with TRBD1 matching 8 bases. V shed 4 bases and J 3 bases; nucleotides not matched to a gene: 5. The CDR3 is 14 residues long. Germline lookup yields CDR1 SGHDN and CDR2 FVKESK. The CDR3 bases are TGTGCCAGCAGCCGCGACAGGGGTTTCTACGAGCAGTACTTC. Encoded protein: CASSRDRGFYEQYF.

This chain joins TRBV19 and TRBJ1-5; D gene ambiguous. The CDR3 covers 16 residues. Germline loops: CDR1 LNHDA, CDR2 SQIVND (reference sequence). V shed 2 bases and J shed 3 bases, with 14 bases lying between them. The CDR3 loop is CASSINREAINQPQHF. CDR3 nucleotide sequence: TGTGCCAGTAGTATAAACCGGGAAGCCATCAATCAGCCCCAGCATTTT.

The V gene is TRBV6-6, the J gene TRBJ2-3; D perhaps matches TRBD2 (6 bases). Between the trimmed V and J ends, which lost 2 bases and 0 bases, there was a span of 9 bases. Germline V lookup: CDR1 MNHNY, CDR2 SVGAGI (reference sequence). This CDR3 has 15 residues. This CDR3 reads CASSYGGASTDTQYF. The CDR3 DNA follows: TGTGCCAGCAGTTACGGCGGGGCTAGCACAGATACGCAGTATTTT.

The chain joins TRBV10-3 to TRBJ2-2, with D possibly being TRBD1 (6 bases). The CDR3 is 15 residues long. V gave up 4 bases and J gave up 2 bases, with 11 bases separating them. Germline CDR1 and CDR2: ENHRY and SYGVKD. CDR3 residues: CAISVGQSNTGELFF. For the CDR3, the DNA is TGTGCCATCAGTGTAGGACAGTCAAACACCGGGGAGCTGTTTTTT.

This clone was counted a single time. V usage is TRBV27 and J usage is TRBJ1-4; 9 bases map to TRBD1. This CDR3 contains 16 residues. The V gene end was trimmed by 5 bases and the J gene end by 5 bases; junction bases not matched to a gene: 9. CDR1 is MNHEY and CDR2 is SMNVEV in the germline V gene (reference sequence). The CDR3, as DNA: TGTGCCAGCAGTCGGACAGGGGCACCTACAAATGAAAAACTGTTTTTT. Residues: CASSRTGAPTNEKLFF.

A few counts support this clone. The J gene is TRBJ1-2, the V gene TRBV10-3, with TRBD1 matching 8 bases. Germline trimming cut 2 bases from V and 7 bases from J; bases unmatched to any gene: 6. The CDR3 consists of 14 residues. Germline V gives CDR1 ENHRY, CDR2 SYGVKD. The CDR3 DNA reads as TGTGCCATCAGTGAGGTAGGACAGGGAGCTGGCTACACCTTC. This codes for CAISEVGQGAGYTF.

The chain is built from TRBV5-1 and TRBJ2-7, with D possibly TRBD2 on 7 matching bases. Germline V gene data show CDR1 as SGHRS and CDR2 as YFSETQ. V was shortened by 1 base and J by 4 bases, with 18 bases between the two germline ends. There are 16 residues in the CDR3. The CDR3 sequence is CASSLNSPGDYYEQYF. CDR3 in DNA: TGCGCCAGCAGCTTGAACTCTCCAGGGGACTATTACGAGCAGTACTTC. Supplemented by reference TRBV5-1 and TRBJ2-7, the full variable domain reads KAGVTQTPRYLIKTRGQQVTLSCSPISGHRSVSWYQQTPGQGLQFLFEYFSETQRNKGNFPGRFSGRQFSNSRSEMNVSTLELGDSALYLCASSLNSPGDYYEQYFGPGTRLTVT.

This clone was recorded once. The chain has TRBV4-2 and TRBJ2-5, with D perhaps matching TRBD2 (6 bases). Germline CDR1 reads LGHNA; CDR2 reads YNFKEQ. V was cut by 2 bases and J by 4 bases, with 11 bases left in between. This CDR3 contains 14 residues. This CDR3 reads CASSQRDSLETQYF. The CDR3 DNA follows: TGTGCCAGCAGCCAAAGGGACTCATTAGAGACCCAGTACTTC.